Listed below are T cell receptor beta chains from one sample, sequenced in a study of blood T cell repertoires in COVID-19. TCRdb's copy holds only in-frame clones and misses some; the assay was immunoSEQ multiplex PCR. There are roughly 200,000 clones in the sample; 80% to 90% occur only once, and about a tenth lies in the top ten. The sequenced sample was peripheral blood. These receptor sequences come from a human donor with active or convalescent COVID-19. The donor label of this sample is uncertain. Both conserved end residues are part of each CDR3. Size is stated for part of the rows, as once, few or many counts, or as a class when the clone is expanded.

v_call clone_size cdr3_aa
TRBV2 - CASTALTGFGYTF
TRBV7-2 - CASSYGQLYEQYF
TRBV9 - CASSATGSSYEQYF
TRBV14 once CASSLLRPGLAGVPVQETQYF
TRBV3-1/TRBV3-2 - CASSSGLPTTPLHF
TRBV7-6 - CASSLGQVPGNTIYF
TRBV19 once CASSIERGRLETQYF
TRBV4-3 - CASSGGPTGGGAGDTQYF
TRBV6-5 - CASSRSGSARDEQYF
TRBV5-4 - CASSLEVGLAVYNEQFF
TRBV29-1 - CSVGQPVYGYTF
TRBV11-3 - CASSPKDRGTNTEAFF
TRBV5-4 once CASSLPGLAGGKNTGELFF